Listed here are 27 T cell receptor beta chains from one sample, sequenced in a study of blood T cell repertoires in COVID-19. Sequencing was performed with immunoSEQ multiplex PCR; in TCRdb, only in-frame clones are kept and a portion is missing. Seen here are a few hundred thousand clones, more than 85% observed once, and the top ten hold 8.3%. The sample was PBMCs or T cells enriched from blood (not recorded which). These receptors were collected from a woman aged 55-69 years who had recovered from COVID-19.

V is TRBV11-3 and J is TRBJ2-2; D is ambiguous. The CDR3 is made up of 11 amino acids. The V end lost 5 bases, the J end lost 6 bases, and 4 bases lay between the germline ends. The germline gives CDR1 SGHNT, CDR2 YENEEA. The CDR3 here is CASSLSGELFF. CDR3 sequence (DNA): TGTGCCAGCAGCCTATCCGGGGAGCTGTTTTTT.

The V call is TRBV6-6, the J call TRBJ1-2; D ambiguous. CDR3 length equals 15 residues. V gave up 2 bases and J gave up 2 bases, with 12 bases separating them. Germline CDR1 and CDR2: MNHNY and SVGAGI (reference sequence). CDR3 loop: CASSYNFGSNYGYTF. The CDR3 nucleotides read TGTGCCAGCAGTTACAATTTTGGGAGCAACTATGGCTACACCTTC.

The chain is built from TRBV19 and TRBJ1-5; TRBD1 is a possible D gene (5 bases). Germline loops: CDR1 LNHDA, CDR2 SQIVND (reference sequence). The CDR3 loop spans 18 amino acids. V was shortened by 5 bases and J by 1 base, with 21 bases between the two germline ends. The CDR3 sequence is CASSFYPWGLDSNQPQHF. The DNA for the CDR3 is TGTGCCAGTAGTTTTTACCCATGGGGCCTGGACAGCAATCAGCCCCAGCATTTT.

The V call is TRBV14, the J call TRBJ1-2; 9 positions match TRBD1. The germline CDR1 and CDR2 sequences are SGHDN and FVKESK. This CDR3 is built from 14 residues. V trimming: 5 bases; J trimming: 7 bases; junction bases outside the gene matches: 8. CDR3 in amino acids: CASSYGTGYLGYTF. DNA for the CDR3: TGTGCCAGCAGCTACGGGACAGGGTACCTTGGCTACACCTTC.

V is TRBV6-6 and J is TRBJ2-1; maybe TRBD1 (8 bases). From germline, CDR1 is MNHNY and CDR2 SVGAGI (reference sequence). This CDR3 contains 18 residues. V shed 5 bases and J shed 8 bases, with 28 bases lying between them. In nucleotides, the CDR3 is TGTGCCAGCAGTCCCCAGGGGGGGCTGACAGGGGAGGACTATGAGCAGTTCTTC. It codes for CASSPQGGLTGEDYEQFF.

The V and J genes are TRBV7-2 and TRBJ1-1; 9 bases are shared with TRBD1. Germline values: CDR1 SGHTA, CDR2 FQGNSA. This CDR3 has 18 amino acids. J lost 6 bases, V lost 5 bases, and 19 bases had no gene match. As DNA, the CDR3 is TGTGCCAGCAGCCCCCTCAACCGGGACAGGGAGGATTTTGCTGAAGCTTTCTTT. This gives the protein CASSPLNRDREDFAEAFF.

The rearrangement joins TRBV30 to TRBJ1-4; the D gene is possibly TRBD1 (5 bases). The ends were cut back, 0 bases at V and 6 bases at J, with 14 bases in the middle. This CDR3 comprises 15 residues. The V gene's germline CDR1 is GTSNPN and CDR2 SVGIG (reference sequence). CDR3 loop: CAWSVGAGPHEKLFF. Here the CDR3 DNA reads TGTGCCTGGAGTGTCGGGGCGGGACCGCATGAAAAACTGTTTTTT.

The chain's CDR3 is CASSSHPTGNSPLHF. The CDR3, as DNA: TGTGCCAGCAGCTCTCACCCGACCGGGAATTCACCCCTCCACTTT. This chain links TRBV11-2 with TRBJ1-6; D unclear. The CDR3 covers 15 residues. The V gene lost 4 bases and the J gene lost 7 bases, with 14 bases spanning the gap. CDR1 and CDR2 (germline): SGHAT, FQNNGV.

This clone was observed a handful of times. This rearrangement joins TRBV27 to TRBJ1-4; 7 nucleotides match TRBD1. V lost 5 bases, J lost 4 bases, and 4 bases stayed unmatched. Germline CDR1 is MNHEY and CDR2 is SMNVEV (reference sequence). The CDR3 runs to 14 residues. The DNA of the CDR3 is TGTGCCAGCAGTAGGGGACAGTTTAATGAAAAACTGTTTTTT. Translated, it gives CASSRGQFNEKLFF.

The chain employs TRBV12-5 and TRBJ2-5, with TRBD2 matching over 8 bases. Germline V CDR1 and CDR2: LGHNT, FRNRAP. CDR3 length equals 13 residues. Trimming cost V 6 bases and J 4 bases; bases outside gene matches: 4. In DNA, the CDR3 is TGTGCTAGTGGACTCGGGGGGGGAGAGACCCAGTACTTC. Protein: CASGLGGGETQYF.

The CDR3, as DNA: TGTGCCAGCAGCTTTGGGACAGGGTACAATGAGCAGTTCTTC. Translation gives CASSFGTGYNEQFF. The chain is built from TRBV5-6 and TRBJ2-1, with 9 bases aligning to TRBD1. This CDR3 has 14 amino acids. CDR1 and CDR2 from the germline V gene are SGHDT and YYEEEE. The V segment lost 2 bases and the J segment 4 bases; nucleotides outside the gene matches: 1.

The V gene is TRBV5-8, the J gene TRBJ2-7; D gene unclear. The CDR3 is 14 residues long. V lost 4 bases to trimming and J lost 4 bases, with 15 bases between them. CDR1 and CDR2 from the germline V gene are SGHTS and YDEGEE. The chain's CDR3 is CASSRSIRGYEQYV. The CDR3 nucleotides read TGTGCCAGCAGCCGGTCGATACGCGGATACGAGCAGTACGTC.

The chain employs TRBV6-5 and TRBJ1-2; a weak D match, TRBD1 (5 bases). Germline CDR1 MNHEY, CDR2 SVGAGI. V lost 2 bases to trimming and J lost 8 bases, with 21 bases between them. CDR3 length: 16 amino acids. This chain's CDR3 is CASSYGREGPGVGYTF. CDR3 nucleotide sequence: TGTGCCAGCAGTTACGGCCGGGAGGGGCCCGGTGTGGGCTACACCTTC.

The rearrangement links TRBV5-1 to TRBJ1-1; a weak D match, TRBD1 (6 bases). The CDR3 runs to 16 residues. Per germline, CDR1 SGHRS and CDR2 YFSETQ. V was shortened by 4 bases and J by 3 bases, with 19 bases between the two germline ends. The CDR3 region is CASSLRAGQIDTEAFF. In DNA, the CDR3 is TGCGCCAGCAGCCTGCGAGCCGGACAGATCGACACTGAAGCTTTCTTT.

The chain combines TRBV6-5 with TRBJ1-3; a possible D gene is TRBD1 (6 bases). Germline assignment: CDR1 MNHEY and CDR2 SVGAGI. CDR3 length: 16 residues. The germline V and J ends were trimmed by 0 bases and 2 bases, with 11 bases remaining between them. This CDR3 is CASSYSWGQAGNTIYF. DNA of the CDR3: TGTGCCAGCAGTTACTCCTGGGGGCAGGCTGGAAACACCATATATTTT.

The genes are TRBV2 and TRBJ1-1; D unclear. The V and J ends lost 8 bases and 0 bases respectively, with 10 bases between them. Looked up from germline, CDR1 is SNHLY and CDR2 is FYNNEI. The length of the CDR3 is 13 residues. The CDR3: CASYRYMNTEAFF. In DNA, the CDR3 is TGTGCCAGCTACCGGTATATGAACACTGAAGCTTTCTTT. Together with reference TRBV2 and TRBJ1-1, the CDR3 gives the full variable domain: EPEVTQTPSHQVTQMGQEVILRCVPISNHLYFYWYRQILGQKVEFLVSFYNNEISEKSEIFDDQFSVERPDGSNFTLKIRSTKLEDSAMYFCASYRYMNTEAFFGQGTRLTVV.

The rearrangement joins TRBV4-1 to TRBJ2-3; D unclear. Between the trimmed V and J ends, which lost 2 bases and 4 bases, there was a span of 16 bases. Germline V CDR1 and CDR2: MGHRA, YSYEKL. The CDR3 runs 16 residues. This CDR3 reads CASSQLTTVSPDTQYF. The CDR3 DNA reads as TGCGCCAGCAGCCAACTTACCACGGTTTCACCAGATACGCAGTATTTT.

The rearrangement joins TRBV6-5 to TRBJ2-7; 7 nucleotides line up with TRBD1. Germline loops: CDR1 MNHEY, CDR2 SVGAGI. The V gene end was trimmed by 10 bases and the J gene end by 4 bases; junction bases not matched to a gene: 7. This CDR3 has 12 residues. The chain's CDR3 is CATDRDRYEQYV. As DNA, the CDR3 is TGTGCCACCGACAGGGACCGTTACGAGCAGTACGTC.

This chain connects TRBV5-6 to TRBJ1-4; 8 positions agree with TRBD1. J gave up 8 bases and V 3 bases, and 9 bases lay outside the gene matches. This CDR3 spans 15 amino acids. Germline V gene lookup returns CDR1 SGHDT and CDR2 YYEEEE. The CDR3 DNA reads TGTGCCAGCAGCTCGCCCGGGACAGGTACCGAAAAACTGTTTTTT. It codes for CASSSPGTGTEKLFF.

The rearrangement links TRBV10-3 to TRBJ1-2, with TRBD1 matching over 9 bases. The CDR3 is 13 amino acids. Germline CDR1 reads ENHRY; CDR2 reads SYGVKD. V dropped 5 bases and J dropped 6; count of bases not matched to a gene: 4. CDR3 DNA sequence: TGTGCCATCAGTCCGGGACAGGGAGATGGCTACACCTTC. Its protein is CAISPGQGDGYTF.

DNA for the CDR3: TGTGCCAGTAGTAATGGGCCGAACTATGGCTACACCTTC. This sequence encodes CASSNGPNYGYTF. V is TRBV19 and J is TRBJ1-2, with D hard to call. Trimming removed 4 bases from V and 2 bases from J, with 8 bases in between. Germline V gene sequence: CDR1 LNHDA, CDR2 SQIVND (reference sequence). The CDR3 loop spans 13 amino acids.

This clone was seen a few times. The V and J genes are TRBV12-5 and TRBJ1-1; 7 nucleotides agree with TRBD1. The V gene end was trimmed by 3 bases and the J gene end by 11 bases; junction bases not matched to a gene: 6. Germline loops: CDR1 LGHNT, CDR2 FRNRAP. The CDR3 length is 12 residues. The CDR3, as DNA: TGTGCTAGTGGTTTAGACAGGGCGCACGCTTTCTTT. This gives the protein CASGLDRAHAFF.

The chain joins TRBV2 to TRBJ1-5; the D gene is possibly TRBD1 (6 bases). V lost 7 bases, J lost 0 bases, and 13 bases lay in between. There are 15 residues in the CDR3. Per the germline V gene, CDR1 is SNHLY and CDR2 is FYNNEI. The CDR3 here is CASKGGDLSNQPQHF. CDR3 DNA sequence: TGTGCCAGCAAGGGGGGGGACCTTAGCAATCAGCCCCAGCATTTT.

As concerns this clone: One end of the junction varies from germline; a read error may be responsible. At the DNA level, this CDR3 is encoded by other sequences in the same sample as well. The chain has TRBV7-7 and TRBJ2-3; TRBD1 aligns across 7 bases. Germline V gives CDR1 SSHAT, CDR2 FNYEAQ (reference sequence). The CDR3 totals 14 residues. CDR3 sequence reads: CASSLGQGTDTQYF. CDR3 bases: TGTGCTAGCAGCCTAGGACAGGGCACAGATACGCAGTATTTT.

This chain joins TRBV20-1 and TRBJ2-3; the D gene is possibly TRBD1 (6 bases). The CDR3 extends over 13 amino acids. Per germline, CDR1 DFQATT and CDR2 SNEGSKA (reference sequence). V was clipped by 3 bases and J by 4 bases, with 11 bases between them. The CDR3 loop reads CSASQGTADTQYF. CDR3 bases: TGCAGTGCTAGTCAGGGGACCGCAGATACGCAGTATTTT.

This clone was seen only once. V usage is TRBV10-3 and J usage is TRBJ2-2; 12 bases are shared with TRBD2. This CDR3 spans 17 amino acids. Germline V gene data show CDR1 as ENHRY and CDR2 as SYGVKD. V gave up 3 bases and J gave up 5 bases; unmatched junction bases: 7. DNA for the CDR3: TGTGCCATCAGTGATAGACTAGCGGGGGCTGGGACCGGGGAGCTGTTTTTT. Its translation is CAISDRLAGAGTGELFF.

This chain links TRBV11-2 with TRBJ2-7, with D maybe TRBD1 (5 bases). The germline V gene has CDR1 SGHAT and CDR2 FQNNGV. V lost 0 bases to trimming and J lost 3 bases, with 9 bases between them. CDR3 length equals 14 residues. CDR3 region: CASSLDLGLYEQYV. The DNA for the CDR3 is TGTGCCAGCAGCTTAGATTTGGGGCTCTACGAGCAGTACGTC.